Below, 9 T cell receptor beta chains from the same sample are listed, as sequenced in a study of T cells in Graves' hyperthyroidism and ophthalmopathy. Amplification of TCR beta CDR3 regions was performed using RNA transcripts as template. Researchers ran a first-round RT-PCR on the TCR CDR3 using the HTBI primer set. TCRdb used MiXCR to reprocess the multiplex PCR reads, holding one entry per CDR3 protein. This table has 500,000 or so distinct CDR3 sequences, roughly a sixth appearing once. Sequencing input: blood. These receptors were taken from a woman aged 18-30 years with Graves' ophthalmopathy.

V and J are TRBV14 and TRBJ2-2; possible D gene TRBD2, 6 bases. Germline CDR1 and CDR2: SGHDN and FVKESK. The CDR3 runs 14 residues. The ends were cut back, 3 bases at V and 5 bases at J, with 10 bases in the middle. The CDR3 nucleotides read TGTGCCAGCAGCCAGACCGGGAGAACCGGGGAGCTGTTTTTT. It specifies CASSQTGRTGELFF.

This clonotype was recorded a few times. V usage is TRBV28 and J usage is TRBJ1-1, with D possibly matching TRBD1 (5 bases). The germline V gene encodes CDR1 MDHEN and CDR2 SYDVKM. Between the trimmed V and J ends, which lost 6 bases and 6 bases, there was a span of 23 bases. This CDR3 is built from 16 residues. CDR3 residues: CASSLLSGATESEAFF. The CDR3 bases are TGTGCCAGCAGCTTGCTTTCCGGGGCCACGGAGTCTGAAGCTTTCTTT.

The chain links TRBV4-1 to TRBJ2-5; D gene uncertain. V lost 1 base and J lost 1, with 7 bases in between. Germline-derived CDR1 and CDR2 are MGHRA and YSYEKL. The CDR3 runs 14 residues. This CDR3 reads CASSQGAFQETQYF. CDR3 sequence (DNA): TGCGCCAGCAGCCAAGGGGCCTTCCAAGAGACCCAGTACTTC.

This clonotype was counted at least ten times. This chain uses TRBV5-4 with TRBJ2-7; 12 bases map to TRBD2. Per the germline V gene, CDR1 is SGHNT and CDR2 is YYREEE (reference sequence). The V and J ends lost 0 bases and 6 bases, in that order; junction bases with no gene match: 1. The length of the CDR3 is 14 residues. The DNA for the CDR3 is TGTGCCAGCAGCTTGGAGACTAGCGGGAGCGAGCAGTACTTC. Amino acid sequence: CASSLETSGSEQYF. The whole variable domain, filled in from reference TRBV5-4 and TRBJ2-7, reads ETGVTQSPTHLIKTRGQQVTLRCSSQSGHNTVSWYQQALGQGPQFIFQYYREEENGRGNFPPRFSGLQFPNYSSELNVNALELDDSALYLCASSLETSGSEQYFGPGTRLTVT.

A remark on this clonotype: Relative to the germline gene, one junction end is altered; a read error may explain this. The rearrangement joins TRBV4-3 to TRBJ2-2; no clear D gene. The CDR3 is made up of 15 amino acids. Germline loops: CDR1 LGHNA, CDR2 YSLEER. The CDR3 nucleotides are TGCGCCAACAGCTGGACCCGTTCGAACACCGGGGAGCTGTTTTTT. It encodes CANSWTRSNTGELFF.

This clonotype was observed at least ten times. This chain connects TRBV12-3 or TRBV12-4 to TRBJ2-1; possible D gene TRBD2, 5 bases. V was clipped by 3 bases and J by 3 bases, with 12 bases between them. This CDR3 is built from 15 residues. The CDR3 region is CASSFVGVDYNEQFF. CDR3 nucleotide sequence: TGTGCCAGCAGTTTTGTGGGAGTAGACTACAATGAGCAGTTCTTC.

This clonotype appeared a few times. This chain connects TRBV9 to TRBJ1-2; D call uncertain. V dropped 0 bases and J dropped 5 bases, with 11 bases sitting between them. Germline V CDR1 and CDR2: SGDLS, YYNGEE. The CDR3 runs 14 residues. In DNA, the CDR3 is TGTGCCAGCAGCGTAGAAGCGGATGATTATGGCTACACCTTC. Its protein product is CASSVEADDYGYTF.

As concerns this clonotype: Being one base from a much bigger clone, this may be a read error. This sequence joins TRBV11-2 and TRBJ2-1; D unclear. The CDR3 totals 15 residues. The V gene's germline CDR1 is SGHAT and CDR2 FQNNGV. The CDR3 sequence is CASGLVRVAYNEQFF. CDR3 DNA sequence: TGTGCCAGCGGCTTAGTTCGCGTTGCCTACAATGAGCAGTTCTTC. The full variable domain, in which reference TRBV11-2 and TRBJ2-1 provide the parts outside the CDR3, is EAGVAQSPRYKIIEKRQSVAFWCNPISGHATLYWYQQILGQGPKLLIQFQNNGVVDDSQLPKDRFSAERLKGVDSTLKIQPAKLEDSAVYLCASGLVRVAYNEQFFGPGTRLTVL.

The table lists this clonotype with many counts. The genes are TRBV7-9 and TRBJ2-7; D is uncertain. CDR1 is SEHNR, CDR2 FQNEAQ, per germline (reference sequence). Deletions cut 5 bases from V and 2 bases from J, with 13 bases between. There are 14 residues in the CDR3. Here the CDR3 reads CASSGRIFPYEQYF. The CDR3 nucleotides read TGTGCCAGCAGCGGACGGATCTTCCCCTACGAGCAGTACTTC.